This T cell receptor beta chain was recovered during a study of blood T cell repertoires in COVID-19. About the study: Sites in the United States, Italy and Spain provided acute and convalescent COVID-19 samples.

The CDR3 contains 10 residues. V was pared by 11 bases and J by 12 bases, with 5 bases of the junction left unmatched. The germline CDR1 and CDR2 sequences are SNHLY and FYNNEI. Authors' data handling: Researchers report that nucleated cell counts were estimated from reference gene primer amplification. TCRdb keeps only in-frame clones here, not all; method: immunoSEQ multiplex PCR. V and J calls plus clone size are reproduced from that table; the DNA served to infer D and trimming. This repertoire shows about 220,000 clones, over 65% found once; its top ten account for approximately 3.1%. Those who participated ranged in age from about 18 to 89 years and resided in about two dozen US areas. Self-reported history from a screening survey and questionnaire set each donor's cohort.

This clonotype originated in a woman in her fifties or sixties who had recovered from COVID-19. This sequence joins TRBV2 and TRBJ2-3, with TRBD2 matching over 10 bases. Sequencing input: PBMCs or T cells enriched from blood (not recorded which). The CDR3 sequence: CAGSSGSQYF. The CDR3 DNA reads TGTGCCGGGTCTAGCGGGAGCCAGTATTTT.